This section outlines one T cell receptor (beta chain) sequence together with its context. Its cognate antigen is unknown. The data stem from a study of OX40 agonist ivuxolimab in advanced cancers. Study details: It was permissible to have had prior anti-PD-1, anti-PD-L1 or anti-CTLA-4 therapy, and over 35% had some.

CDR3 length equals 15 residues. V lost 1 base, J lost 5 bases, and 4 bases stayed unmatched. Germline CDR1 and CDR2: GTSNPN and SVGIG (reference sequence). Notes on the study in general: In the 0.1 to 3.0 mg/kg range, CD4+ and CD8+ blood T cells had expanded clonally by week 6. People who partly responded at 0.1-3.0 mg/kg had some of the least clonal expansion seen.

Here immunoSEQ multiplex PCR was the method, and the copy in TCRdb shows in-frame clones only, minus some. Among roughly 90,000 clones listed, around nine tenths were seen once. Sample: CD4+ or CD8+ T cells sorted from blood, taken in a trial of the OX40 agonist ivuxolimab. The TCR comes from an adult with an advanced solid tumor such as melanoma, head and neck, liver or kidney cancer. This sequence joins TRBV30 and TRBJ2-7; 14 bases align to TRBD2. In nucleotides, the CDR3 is TGTGCCTGGAGTGGGGGACTAGCGGGAGTAGACGAGCAGTACTTC. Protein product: CAWSGGLAGVDEQYF.